The clone carrying this T cell receptor beta chain was seen repeatedly, ten times or more. It was RNA transcripts that yielded the amplified TCR beta CDR3 regions. Carried out on the TCR CDR3, a first-round RT-PCR used the HTBI primer set. TCRdb itself ran the multiplex PCR reads through MiXCR, one entry per CDR3 protein. The sample gives 270,000 or so distinct CDR3 sequences, about 16% of which show up once; about 30% is in the top ten. This entry comes from a study of T cells in Graves' hyperthyroidism and ophthalmopathy. With 2 bases removed from V and 1 base from J, the gap between germline ends came to 14 bases. The CDR3 consists of 16 residues. Germline CDR1 is KGHSH and CDR2 is LQKENI.

The receptor was derived from a woman between 50 and 59 years old with Graves' hyperthyroidism that later progressed to Graves' ophthalmopathy. Sequences were obtained from blood. The chain employs TRBV18 and TRBJ1-1, with D unclear. CDR3 region: CASSPGGRNSNTEAFF. The CDR3 coding sequence is TGTGCCAGCTCACCAGGAGGCAGAAACTCGAACACTGAAGCTTTCTTT. The full variable domain, rest sourced from reference TRBV18 and TRBJ1-1, is NAGVMQNPRHLVRRRGQEARLRCSPMKGHSHVYWYRQLPEEGLKFMVYLQKENIIDESGMPKERFSAEFPKEGPSILRIQQVVRGDSAAYFCASSPGGRNSNTEAFFGQGTRLTVV.